The T cell receptor beta chain described here comes from a study of blood T cell repertoires in COVID-19 (dated by TCRdb to the early 2020s). With regard to the full study: Samples covering the acute and convalescent phases of COVID-19 were provided by collaborators in the United States, Italy and Spain. The material from the prospective study consisted of cDNA or gDNA derived from T cells, B-cell-depleted T cells, or PBMCs. Deeply sampled blood TCRbeta repertoires from subjects exposed to, actively infected with, or recovered from COVID-19 were included in the dataset. A freely available public database, intended as a resource for researchers studying the immune response to SARS-CoV-2, is where the repertoires were released. The samples were drawn from two sources: the first 160 participants of the ongoing ImmuneRACE study, and 950 to 1,500 subjects contributed by 6 global collaborators. Sample metadata almost always included a de-identified subject ID, COVID-19 status, age in years and sex. Where available, HLA class I and class II types were obtained from metadata supplied by the sample provider rather than from assay-based typing. Here is what the overall study found, with its caveats: How much clinical and demographic metadata was included differed by source and by participant, and the metadata was provided uncurated.

The immunoSEQ Assay, a bias-controlled multiplex PCR, was used to amplify TCRbeta CDR3 regions from genomic DNA. On the authors' methods: The number of nucleated cells in each sample was estimated by amplification of reference gene primers within the assay. To quantify the absolute abundance of each unique TCRbeta CDR3 rearrangement, sequence reads were collapsed and filtered. For each sample, productive Simpson clonality was calculated as the square root of Simpson's diversity index across productive rearrangements. Entries here come from immuneACCESS through TCRdb and include only in-frame sequences with V and J called. Some clones fail to appear in such tables; in the studies checked, an unresolved V gene covers under half of the shortfall, and the cause of the remainder is unknown. The V and J calls and clone size are taken from that table; D and trimming were inferred from the DNA. The sample table shows roughly 380,000 clones, and about 85% are seen once. The ten largest account for 3.5% to 4% of the sample.

CDR1 SGHRS and CDR2 YFSETQ are derived from the germline V gene. The V end gives up 4 bases and the J end 2 bases, leaving 3 bases in the junction not matched to a gene. Reading from cysteine to phenylalanine, the CDR3 counts 14 amino acids. The DNA shown is the 42-base CDR3, in frame from base 1. Notes on this clone: Its antigen is currently not known. Base qualities are not recorded, but no much larger clone differs from it by a single base.

Collaborating institutions collected whole blood in K2EDTA tubes following their own protocols. For TCRbeta analysis, collaborator samples were shipped as frozen whole blood, as isolated PBMCs, or as DNA extracted from either sample type. The chain is made from TRBV5-1 and TRBJ1-3, with 7 bases in between that match TRBD1. Source material: peripheral blood. This clonotype was obtained from a woman aged 18-30 years with acute or convalescent COVID-19. The CDR3 sequence is CASSPDRAGNTIYF. At the DNA level, the sequence is TGCGCCAGCAGCCCCGACAGGGCTGGAAACACCATATATTTT.